This T cell receptor beta chain stems from a study of cytomegalovirus exposure and HLA in healthy donors. Whole-study findings and limits: For presence/absence analyses, sequencing depth was assumed to be roughly uniform across donors. Later on, a genetic analysis was performed. It linked a missense variant in DCLRE1C with V- and J-gene trimming of TCR beta. It was reportedly the case that the classifier diagnosed cytomegalovirus status with high specificity and sensitivity.

V shed 0 bases and J shed 0 bases, with 12 bases lying between them. The V gene's germline CDR1 is ENHRY and CDR2 SYGVKD. This CDR3 contains 16 residues. Use of 60 Vbeta and 13 Jbeta primers characterized the PCR. The assay was immunoSEQ multiplex PCR, and TCRdb's table has in-frame clones only and misses some. Of roughly 150,000 clones listed, roughly four fifths were seen once; the top ten hold 1.5% to 2%. With regard to this clone: The antigen is unknown.

J is TRBJ2-7 and V is TRBV10-3; no definite D call. The sequenced sample consisted of PBMCs. The TCR comes from a woman between 18 and 29 years old in good health and CMV-seronegative. CDR3 nucleotide sequence: TGTGCCATCAGTGAGTCACTCAGGCCTGACTCCTACGAGCAGTACTTC. This gives the protein CAISESLRPDSYEQYF.